The T cell receptor beta chain described here comes from a study of blood T cell repertoires in COVID-19. Study context: The United States, Italy and Spain supplied acute and convalescent COVID-19 samples.

Sequencing was performed with immunoSEQ multiplex PCR; in TCRdb, only in-frame clones are kept and a portion is missing. Of around 180,000 clones in the sample, 70% to 90% were seen once. Germline assignment: CDR1 LNHDA and CDR2 SQIVND (reference sequence). V shed 6 bases and J shed 7 bases, with 13 bases lying between them. The CDR3 has 13 residues. What was sequenced was peripheral blood. This chain uses TRBV19 with TRBJ1-5; a weak D match, TRBD1 (5 bases). The source is a man aged 35-49 years with active or convalescent COVID-19. The CDR3 DNA reads TGTGCCAGTAGATCAGGGTCGGGCCAGCCCCAGCATTTT. Its translation is CASRSGSGQPQHF.